This passage covers 5 T cell receptor beta chains from one sample sequenced in a study of blood T cell repertoires in COVID-19. Method: immunoSEQ multiplex PCR; TCRdb's copy keeps in-frame clones and lacks some. The sample holds approximately 240,000 clones, 88% seen once. Sequencing was performed on peripheral blood. These receptor sequences come from a middle-aged woman who had recovered from COVID-19.

The chain links TRBV3-1 (or the pseudogene TRBV3-2) to TRBJ2-5, with TRBD2 as a possible D gene (5 bases). The germline CDR1 and CDR2 sequences are LGHDT and YNNKEL (reference sequence). V shed 4 bases and J shed 1 base, with 13 bases lying between them. The CDR3 loop spans 15 amino acids. CDR3 coding DNA: TGTGCCAGCAGCCCCCAACGGAGGACCCAAGAGACCCAGTACTTC. This codes for CASSPQRRTQETQYF.

V and J are TRBV5-1 and TRBJ2-2; 10 positions match TRBD2. CDR3 size: 16 residues. V shed 2 bases, J shed 8 bases, and the junction held 9 bases outside the gene matches. Per germline, CDR1 SGHRS and CDR2 YFSETQ. CDR3 region: CASSFPGLALGGELFF. The CDR3 region has the DNA TGCGCCAGCAGCTTTCCGGGACTAGCGCTTGGAGGGGAGCTGTTTTTT. Using reference TRBV5-1 and TRBJ2-2 for the parts outside the CDR3, the full variable domain is KAGVTQTPRYLIKTRGQQVTLSCSPISGHRSVSWYQQTPGQGLQFLFEYFSETQRNKGNFPGRFSGRQFSNSRSEMNVSTLELGDSALYLCASSFPGLALGGELFFGEGSRLTVL.

This chain connects TRBV6-5 to TRBJ1-2; 11 bases are a match to TRBD1. The V gene end was trimmed by 6 bases and the J gene end by 6 bases; junction bases not matched to a gene: 9. The CDR3 contains 15 residues. Per the germline V gene, CDR1 is MNHEY and CDR2 is SVGAGI. The CDR3 here is CASSRTGGAIDGYTF. The DNA of the CDR3 is TGTGCCAGCAGCAGGACAGGGGGCGCGATTGATGGCTACACCTTC.

This clone was detected only once. V gene TRBV30 combines with J gene TRBJ1-1, with D perhaps matching TRBD1 (6 bases). The CDR3 contains 15 residues. Trimming pared 4 bases from V and 8 bases from J, leaving 23 bases between. The germline V gene encodes CDR1 GTSNPN and CDR2 SVGIG (reference sequence). CDR3 protein: CAWTKEARGYREAFF. Written as DNA, the CDR3 is TGTGCCTGGACTAAAGAGGCCAGGGGTTACCGAGAAGCTTTCTTT.

The table lists this clone with a count of one. The rearrangement uses TRBV4-3 and TRBJ1-4, with 7 positions matching TRBD1. CDR3 length: 17 amino acids. J gave up 5 bases and V 0 bases, and 9 bases lay outside the gene matches. Germline CDR1 reads LGHNA; CDR2 reads YSLEER. This chain's CDR3 is CASSQDGPLTGNEKLFF. The CDR3 DNA reads TGCGCCAGCAGCCAAGATGGGCCTCTGACAGGGAATGAAAAACTGTTTTTT.